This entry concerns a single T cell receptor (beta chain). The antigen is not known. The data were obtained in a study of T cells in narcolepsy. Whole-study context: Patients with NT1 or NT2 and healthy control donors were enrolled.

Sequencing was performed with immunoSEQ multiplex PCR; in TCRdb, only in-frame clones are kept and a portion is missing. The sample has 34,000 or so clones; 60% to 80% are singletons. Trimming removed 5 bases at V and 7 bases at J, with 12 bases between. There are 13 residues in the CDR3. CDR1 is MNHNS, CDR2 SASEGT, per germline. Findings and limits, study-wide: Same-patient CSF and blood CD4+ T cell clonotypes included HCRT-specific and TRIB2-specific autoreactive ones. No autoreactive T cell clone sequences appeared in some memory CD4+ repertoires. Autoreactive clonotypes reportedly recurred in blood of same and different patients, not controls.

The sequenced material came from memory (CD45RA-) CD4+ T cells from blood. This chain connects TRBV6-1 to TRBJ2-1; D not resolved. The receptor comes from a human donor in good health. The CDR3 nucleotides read TGTGCCAGCAGTAGCCTCCCCGTGAATGAGCAGTTCTTC. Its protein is CASSSLPVNEQFF.